Shown below are 29 T cell receptor beta chains from a single sample sequenced in a study of T-cell reconstitution after alpha-beta-depleted transplantation in children. Preparing the TCRbeta library involved the use of unique molecular identifiers. TCRdb ran MiXCR on the PCR reads and lists one entry per CDR3 protein. The sample has approximately 170,000 distinct CDR3 sequences, approximately 12% seen once; the top ten hold about 12%. The sequenced sample was PBMCs, obtained before TCRalphabeta/CD19-depleted stem cell transplant. Receptor source: a boy between 2 and 10 years old with acute myeloid leukemia, due to receive a stem cell transplant.

Remarks on this clonotype: A much larger clone differs by one base, so this may be a read error. J is TRBJ1-1 and V is TRBV5-1, with D tentatively TRBD1 (5 bases). V dropped 4 bases and J dropped 3 bases, with 16 bases sitting between them. Germline V CDR1 and CDR2: SGHRS, YFSETQ. The CDR3 is made up of 15 amino acids. CDR3 DNA: TGCGCCAGCAGCCCGACGTCAGGGATGGACACTGAAGCTTTCTTT. This translates into CASSPTSGMDTEAFF. Full variable domain (missing parts from reference TRBV5-1 and TRBJ1-1): KAGVTQTPRYLIKTRGQQVTLSCSPISGHRSVSWYQQTPGQGLQFLFEYFSETQRNKGNFPGRFSGRQFSNSRSEMNVSTLELGDSALYLCASSPTSGMDTEAFFGQGTRLTVV.

This clonotype was observed many times. The chain has TRBV5-1 and TRBJ2-2; D may be TRBD1 or TRBD2 (5 bases each). The V end lost 3 bases, the J end lost 6 bases, and 9 bases lay between the germline ends. Germline values: CDR1 SGHRS, CDR2 YFSETQ. The CDR3 is 13 amino acids. The CDR3 here is CASSSGPAGELFF. In DNA form, the CDR3 reads TGCGCCAGCAGCTCGGGGCCTGCCGGGGAGCTGTTTTTT. The full variable domain, rest sourced from reference TRBV5-1 and TRBJ2-2, is KAGVTQTPRYLIKTRGQQVTLSCSPISGHRSVSWYQQTPGQGLQFLFEYFSETQRNKGNFPGRFSGRQFSNSRSEMNVSTLELGDSALYLCASSSGPAGELFFGEGSRLTVL.

On this clonotype: Given a much more abundant clone one base away, this may be a read error. This chain joins TRBV6-1 and TRBJ2-3, with a possible D match to TRBD2 (6 bases). CDR3 length equals 13 residues. The V end lost 8 bases, the J end lost 2 bases, and 11 bases lay between the germline ends. Germline CDR1 is MNHNS and CDR2 is SASEGT. The CDR3 nucleotides read TGTGCCAGCCAGGGCGGGGACACAGATACGCAGTATTTT. Its protein product is CASQGGDTDTQYF.

This clonotype was recorded at least ten times. V gene TRBV7-2 combines with J gene TRBJ1-3, with 10 nucleotides matching TRBD1. CDR3 length equals 16 residues. Trimming removed 5 bases from V and 2 bases from J; junction bases left unmatched: 6. Germline CDR1 SGHTA, CDR2 FQGNSA. The CDR3 DNA is TGTGCCAGCAGCCGAGGGACAGGGGCTACTGGAAACACCATATATTTT. Translation: CASSRGTGATGNTIYF.

Turning to this clonotype: Just one base apart from a much larger clone, this may be a read error. The rearrangement joins TRBV7-9 to TRBJ2-3; a possible D gene is TRBD1 (5 bases). TRBJ1-5 matches the DNA end more closely, so the J call is doubtful. Germline V gene lookup returns CDR1 SEHNR and CDR2 FQNEAQ (reference sequence). This CDR3 comprises 11 residues. CDR3 DNA: TGTGCCAGCAGCGCAGACAGAGAGCAGCATTTT. As protein: CASSADREQHF.

The chain combines TRBV19 with TRBJ1-6, with D uncertain. The CDR3 has 16 amino acids. The V end was cut by 6 bases, the J end by 7 bases, with 19 bases between. CDR1 and CDR2 (germline): LNHDA, SQIVND (reference sequence). The CDR3 DNA reads TGTGCCAGTAGCCCACTACCGGGCGTCGGAAATTCACCCCTCCACTTT. It encodes CASSPLPGVGNSPLHF.

This clonotype appeared many times. The V call is TRBV9, the J call TRBJ1-6; tentative D call: TRBD1 (6 bases). The CDR3 has 15 amino acids. Germline CDR1 reads SGDLS; CDR2 reads YYNGEE. With 3 bases removed from V and 9 bases from J, the gap between germline ends came to 16 bases. The CDR3 nucleotides are TGTGCCAGCAGCGATACACAGGGAGCGAGTTCACCCCTCCACTTT. Protein: CASSDTQGASSPLHF. Variable domain in full (rest from reference TRBV9 and TRBJ1-6): DSGVTQTPKHLITATGQRVTLRCSPRSGDLSVYWYQQSLDQGLQFLIQYYNGEERAKGNILERFSAQQFPDLHSELNLSSLELGDSALYFCASSDTQGASSPLHFGNGTRLTVT.

This clonotype was found many times. V and J are TRBV20-1 and TRBJ2-3, with TRBD1 identical over 7 bases. Germline V gene sequence: CDR1 DFQATT, CDR2 SNEGSKA (reference sequence). The CDR3 length is 14 residues. For the CDR3, the DNA is TGCAGCGGGCACCGTAGGGGGCACACAGATACGCAGTATTTT. This sequence encodes CSGHRRGHTDTQYF.

Of note for this clonotype: A much larger clone differs from this one at a single base, so this may be a read error. The chain is built from TRBV20-1 and TRBJ2-7, with a tentative D call TRBD2 (5 bases). CDR1 DFQATT and CDR2 SNEGSKA come from the germline V gene (reference sequence). The CDR3 consists of 16 residues. The CDR3 loop reads CCARDRPSRGLYEQYF. CDR3 nucleotide sequence: TGCTGTGCTAGAGATCGACCCTCGCGAGGGCTCTACGAGCAGTACTTC.

The V and J genes are TRBV6-1 and TRBJ1-6, with D unclear. Trimming removed 4 bases from V and 14 bases from J, with 18 bases in between. The CDR3 sequence is 14 residues long. The germline V gene has CDR1 MNHNS and CDR2 SASEGT. The CDR3 DNA is TGTGCCAGCAGTGCGGCCGGGATCCGTGGAGCCCTCCACTTT. Residues: CASSAAGIRGALHF.

This clonotype was counted many times. The V and J genes are TRBV7-7 and TRBJ2-7; D unresolved. Germline CDR1 reads SSHAT; CDR2 reads FNYEAQ (reference sequence). This CDR3 comprises 13 residues. CDR3 residues: CASSLPASYEQYV. For the CDR3, the DNA is TGTGCTAGCAGCTTGCCTGCTTCCTACGAGCAGTACGTC.

Many counts were recorded for this clonotype. The chain uses TRBV7-9 and TRBJ2-3; D unclear. This CDR3 contains 13 residues. Trimming took 5 bases from V and 4 from J, leaving 10 bases between them. From germline, CDR1 is SEHNR and CDR2 FQNEAQ (reference sequence). The chain's CDR3 is CASSPRGPDTQYF. In DNA form, the CDR3 reads TGTGCCAGCAGCCCGCGAGGACCAGATACGCAGTATTTT.

Many counts were recorded for this clonotype. CDR3 amino acids: CASSDTGRREQYF. In DNA form, the CDR3 reads TGTGCCAGCAGCGACACAGGGCGGCGCGAGCAGTACTTC. The J gene is TRBJ2-7, the V gene TRBV27, with D perhaps TRBD1 (6 bases). The CDR3 loop spans 13 amino acids. V lost 6 bases and J 6 bases, leaving 15 bases between the germline ends. CDR1 and CDR2 from the germline V gene are MNHEY and SMNVEV (reference sequence).

This clonotype was counted many times. V and J are TRBV20-1 and TRBJ2-5; 11 bases map to TRBD2. After removal of 0 bases from V and 9 bases from J, the junction contained 15 bases not matched to a gene. The CDR3 contains 17 residues. Per germline, CDR1 DFQATT and CDR2 SNEGSKA (reference sequence). The CDR3 reads CSARDRRLAGSQGAQYF. The CDR3, as DNA: TGCAGTGCTAGAGATCGGAGACTAGCGGGGTCGCAAGGGGCCCAGTACTTC.

The table lists this clonotype with many counts. J is TRBJ2-7 and V is TRBV15; tentatively, D is TRBD1 (6 bases). The CDR3 contains 14 residues. V lost 5 bases and J lost 5, with 16 bases in between. The germline V gene encodes CDR1 LNHNV and CDR2 YYDKDF (reference sequence). The CDR3 here is CATSPRVAGDEQYV. The CDR3 DNA sequence: TGTGCCACCAGCCCCCGGGTGGCAGGGGACGAGCAGTACGTC.

Points on this clonotype: Its ends do not fully match the called genes, so a read error is possible. The rearrangement joins TRBV28 to TRBJ1-1; D remains unclear. This CDR3 contains 15 residues. The germline gives CDR1 MDHEN, CDR2 SYDVKM. The CDR3: CASRVLRIVNTEPFF. The CDR3 DNA reads as TGTGCCAGCCGCGTCTTAAGAATCGTGAACACTGAACCTTTCTTT.

At least ten counts were recorded for this clonotype. As DNA, the CDR3 is TGTGCCATCAGTGACCGGGACAGGGGTTTTGGTGAGCAGTTCTTC. Translated: CAISDRDRGFGEQFF. The chain carries TRBV10-3 and TRBJ2-1, with 10 bases lining up with TRBD1. Trimming at V came to 3 bases and at J to 9 bases, leaving 8 bases not matched to a gene. The CDR3 contains 15 residues. Germline CDR1 and CDR2: ENHRY and SYGVKD.

In this sample, this clonotype turned up many times. The rearrangement uses TRBV12-3 or TRBV12-4 and TRBJ2-2; possibly TRBD1 for D (8 bases). Trimming shortened V by 3 bases and J by 6 bases, and 20 bases separated the two germline ends. The CDR3 covers 17 residues. Here the CDR3 reads CASSFPFSTGGAGELFF. CDR3 nucleotides: TGTGCCAGCAGTTTCCCCTTTTCCACAGGGGGGGCCGGGGAGCTGTTTTTT.

This clonotype has only a few counts. This rearrangement joins TRBV5-4 to TRBJ2-7; D is perhaps TRBD2 (6 bases). CDR3 size: 15 residues. Germline loops: CDR1 SGHNT, CDR2 YYREEE (reference sequence). The V and J ends lost 4 bases and 4 bases respectively, with 18 bases between them. CDR3 in DNA: TGTGCCAGCAGCAAGATGGGAGGTCATCGTTACGAGCAGTACTTC. This encodes CASSKMGGHRYEQYF.

This clonotype was seen ten or more times. The rearrangement links TRBV18 to TRBJ2-5; a possible D gene is TRBD1 (6 bases). V gave up 6 bases and J gave up 2 bases, with 13 bases separating them. Germline lookup yields CDR1 KGHSH and CDR2 LQKENI. This CDR3 is 14 amino acids long. CDR3 in amino acids: CASSYYRDQETQYF. CDR3 bases: TGTGCCAGCTCGTATTACAGGGATCAAGAGACCCAGTACTTC.

Comments on this clonotype: It may be a read error: a sequence one base away is much more abundant. The gene calls are TRBV14 and TRBJ1-1, with D tentatively TRBD1 (5 bases). The CDR3 consists of 16 residues. CDR1 and CDR2 (germline): SGHDN, FVKESK. V was trimmed by 1 base and J by 6 bases, leaving 18 bases between them. The CDR3 nucleotides are TGTGCCAGCAGCCAAGTTTCTGGAGGGGCTGGTTCTGAAGCTTTCTTT. Translation gives CASSQVSGGAGSEAFF.

This clonotype was observed at least ten times. The rearrangement links TRBV15 to TRBJ2-7, with D hard to call. Deletions cut 1 base from V and 2 bases from J, with 15 bases between. The CDR3 consists of 16 residues. From germline, CDR1 is LNHNV and CDR2 YYDKDF (reference sequence). CDR3 coding DNA: TGTGCCACCAGCAGAGGCCCGAGTGATAGCCCCTACGAGCAGTACGTC. This codes for CATSRGPSDSPYEQYV.

In its sample, this clonotype was seen many times. V usage is TRBV5-1 and J usage is TRBJ1-4; D is perhaps TRBD1 (6 bases). V was clipped by 8 bases and J by 5 bases, with 16 bases between them. The CDR3 runs 14 residues. The germline V gene encodes CDR1 SGHRS and CDR2 YFSETQ. The CDR3 loop is CASRTLTGNEKLFF. Written as DNA, the CDR3 is TGCGCCAGTCGTACCTTAACAGGGAATGAAAAACTGTTTTTT.

This clonotype was detected many times. The rearrangement joins TRBV11-1 to TRBJ2-5; no definite D call. CDR1 is SGHAT and CDR2 is FQDESV in the germline V gene (reference sequence). V was trimmed by 7 bases and J by 0 bases, leaving 24 bases between them. This CDR3 comprises 18 residues. CDR3 bases: TGTGCCAGCACCTACTCAATCGACGGCCCTGGGTACCAAGAGACCCAGTACTTC. Protein product: CASTYSIDGPGYQETQYF.

CDR3 bases: TGTGCCAGCAGTAGGCAGGGGGGATTCGGGGAGCTGTTTTTT. This sequence encodes CASSRQGGFGELFF. The J gene is TRBJ2-2, the V gene TRBV6-1; D might be TRBD1 (7 bases). Germline CDR1 MNHNS, CDR2 SASEGT. V shed 5 bases and J shed 7 bases, with 14 bases lying between them. The CDR3 sequence is 14 residues long.

This clonotype was seen at least ten times. The chain joins TRBV20-1 to TRBJ2-2; possible D gene TRBD1, 6 bases. The CDR3 loop spans 16 amino acids. Trimming cost V 3 bases and J 4 bases, with 18 bases left between them. Germline CDR1 is DFQATT and CDR2 is SNEGSKA (reference sequence). This CDR3 reads CSARDPVGAGTGELFF. The DNA of the CDR3 is TGCAGTGCTAGGGACCCCGTGGGGGCAGGCACCGGGGAGCTGTTTTTT.

Many counts were recorded for this clonotype. For the CDR3, the DNA is TGCGCCAGCAGCTTGGGGGGGGGATTCGAGCAGTTCTTC. Protein sequence: CASSLGGGFEQFF. The genes are TRBV5-1 and TRBJ2-1; 7 positions match TRBD2. This CDR3 is 13 amino acids long. Germline V gene sequence: CDR1 SGHRS, CDR2 YFSETQ. Unmatched junction bases numbered 4, after V lost 0 bases and J lost 10 bases.

This clonotype was detected only a few times. The chain recombines TRBV11-2 with TRBJ2-3; D unresolved. Germline CDR1 SGHAT, CDR2 FQNNGV. This CDR3 has 16 residues. Trimming pared 5 bases from V and 1 base from J, leaving 16 bases between. The CDR3 here is CASSAVKGIGTDTQYF. CDR3 nucleotide sequence: TGTGCCAGCAGCGCAGTGAAGGGTATAGGCACAGATACGCAGTATTTT.

This clonotype was observed at least ten times. The CDR3: CASSRDGPSLNTGELFF. The CDR3 DNA sequence: TGTGCCAGCAGCCGGGACGGACCTTCGCTGAACACCGGGGAGCTGTTTTTT. The chain recombines TRBV2 with TRBJ2-2, with D possibly called TRBD1 or TRBD2 (5 bases each). Germline loops: CDR1 SNHLY, CDR2 FYNNEI. This CDR3 is built from 17 residues. V was cut by 6 bases and J by 1 base, with 18 bases left in between.